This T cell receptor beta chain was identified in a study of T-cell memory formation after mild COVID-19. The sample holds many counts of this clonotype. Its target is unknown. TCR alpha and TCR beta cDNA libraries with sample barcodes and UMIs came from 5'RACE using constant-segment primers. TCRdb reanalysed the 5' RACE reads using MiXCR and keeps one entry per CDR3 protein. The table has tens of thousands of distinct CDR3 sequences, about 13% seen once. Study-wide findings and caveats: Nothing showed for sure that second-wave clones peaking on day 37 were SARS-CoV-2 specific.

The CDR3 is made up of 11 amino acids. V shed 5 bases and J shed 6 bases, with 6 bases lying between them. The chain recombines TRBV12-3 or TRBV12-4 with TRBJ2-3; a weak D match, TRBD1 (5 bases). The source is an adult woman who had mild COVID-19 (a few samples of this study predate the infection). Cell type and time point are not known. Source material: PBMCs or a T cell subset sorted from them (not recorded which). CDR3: CASSPGDTQYF. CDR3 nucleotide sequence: TGTGCCAGCAGTCCAGGGGATACGCAGTATTTT.